The clone carrying this T cell receptor (beta chain) was detected ten times or more. The sample comes from a study of early T cells in non-severe SARS-CoV-2 infection. The germline V and J ends were trimmed by 1 base and 5 bases, with 8 bases remaining between them. This CDR3 is 13 amino acids long. CDR1 is SGHTA and CDR2 is FQGNSA in the germline V gene. Each CDR3 protein is one row after TCRdb ran MiXCR on the 5' RACE reads. The sample has some 87,000 distinct CDR3 sequences, about 12% seen once. This clonotype was sampled from an adult who was a healthcare worker with PCR-confirmed SARS-CoV-2 infection or an uninfected control (not recorded which). The sequencing sample was made of whole blood. The chain employs TRBV7-2 and TRBJ2-5; D remains ambiguous. CDR3: CASSLDPVETQYF. CDR3 bases: TGTGCCAGCAGCTTAGACCCGGTGGAGACCCAGTACTTC.